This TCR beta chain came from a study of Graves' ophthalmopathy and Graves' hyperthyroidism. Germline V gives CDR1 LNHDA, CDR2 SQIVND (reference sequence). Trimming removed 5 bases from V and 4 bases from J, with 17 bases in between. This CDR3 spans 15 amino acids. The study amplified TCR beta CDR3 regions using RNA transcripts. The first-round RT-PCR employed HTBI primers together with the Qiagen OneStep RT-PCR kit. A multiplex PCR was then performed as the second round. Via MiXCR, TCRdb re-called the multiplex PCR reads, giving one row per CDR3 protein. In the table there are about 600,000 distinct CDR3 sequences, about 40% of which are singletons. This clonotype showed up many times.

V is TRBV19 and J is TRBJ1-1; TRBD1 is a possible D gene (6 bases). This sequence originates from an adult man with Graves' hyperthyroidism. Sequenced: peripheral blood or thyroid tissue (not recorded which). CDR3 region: CASSPDSGAPTEAFF. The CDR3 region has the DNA TGTGCCAGTAGTCCCGACTCGGGGGCGCCCACTGAAGCTTTCTTT.